The T cell receptor (beta chain) described here comes from a study of blood T cell repertoires in COVID-19 (dated by TCRdb to 2018 to 2021). Broadly, across the study: Collaborator samples came from the United States, Italy and Spain and covered acute and convalescent phases of COVID-19. The repertoires were made available in a free public database intended to serve as a resource for research on the immune response to SARS-CoV-2. HLA class I and class II types, where available, came from metadata supplied by the sample provider rather than from assay-based typing. The sample metadata nearly always contained a de-identified subject ID, COVID-19 status, age in years and sex. The dataset comprised deeply sampled blood TCRbeta repertoires from subjects exposed to, actively infected with, or recovered from COVID-19. Samples came from the ongoing ImmuneRACE study (first 160 participants) plus 1,254 subjects from 6 global collaborators. The prospective study material was composed of cDNA or gDNA derived from T cells, B-cell-depleted T cells, or PBMCs. General conclusions and limits of the study: How much clinical and demographic metadata was included differed by source and by participant, and the metadata was provided uncurated.

As regards this clone: The specificity of this receptor is unknown. The sample holds no much larger clone one base away, and base qualities are not on file.

A second Seattle source provided samples from volunteer blood donors who had recovered from COVID-19. Collaborating institutions collected whole blood in K2EDTA tubes following their own protocols. For TCRbeta analysis, collaborator samples were shipped as frozen whole blood, as isolated PBMCs, or as DNA extracted from either sample type. TCRbeta CDR3 regions were amplified from genomic DNA using the immunoSEQ Assay, a bias-controlled multiplex PCR. Per the authors' processing: The number of nucleated cells in each sample was estimated by amplification of reference gene primers within the assay. Sequence reads were collapsed and filtered to measure the absolute abundance of every unique TCRbeta CDR3 rearrangement. For each sample, productive Simpson clonality was calculated as the square root of Simpson's diversity index over productive rearrangements. TCRdb carries this immuneACCESS record with in-frame sequences only. Its versions omit some clonotypes, under half of them owing to an unresolved V gene in the studies checked, with the rest unexplained. V, J and clone size were drawn from that table, and D and trimming were deduced from the DNA. The sample table lists approximately 170,000 clones, over 75% of them with a count of one. Roughly 1.3% of the sample belongs to the ten largest clones.

Reading from cysteine to phenylalanine, the CDR3 counts 12 amino acids. The sequence is cut down to CDR3 DNA, 36 bases in frame from base 1. The junction carries 8 bases between V and J, which are trimmed by 3 bases and 4 bases respectively. CDR1 and CDR2 are read off the germline V gene (reference sequence) as DFQATT and SNEGSKA. The source material was peripheral blood. The source is a man aged 60 to 69 who had recovered from COVID-19. This chain joins TRBV20-1 to TRBJ2-3, with an unclear D gene assignment. The CDR3 region reads CSASYQSDTQYF. The DNA is as follows: TGCAGTGCTAGTTACCAGTCAGATACGCAGTATTTT.